The 27 T cell receptor beta chains presented below share a single source sample, sequenced in a study of OX40 agonist ivuxolimab in advanced cancers. Assay used: immunoSEQ multiplex PCR; TCRdb lists only in-frame clones, some missing. The data hold about 59,000 clones, with 80% to 85% observed a single time. Sample: CD4+ or CD8+ T cells sorted from blood, taken in a trial of the OX40 agonist ivuxolimab. Source of these receptors: an adult with an advanced solid tumor such as melanoma, head and neck, liver or kidney cancer.

The J gene is TRBJ2-1, the V gene TRBV11-3, with TRBD2 as a possible D gene (6 bases). V was clipped by 0 bases and J by 4 bases, with 7 bases between them. The V gene's germline CDR1 is SGHNT and CDR2 YENEEA. This CDR3 is built from 14 residues. DNA for the CDR3: TGTGCCAGCAGCTTAGAAGGAGGGTACAATGAGCAGTTCTTC. Its translation: CASSLEGGYNEQFF.

The chain has TRBV5-1 and TRBJ2-3; 13 bases map to TRBD2. The CDR3 extends over 17 amino acids. The V and J ends lost 5 bases and 2 bases, in that order; junction bases with no gene match: 8. CDR1 and CDR2 (germline): SGHRS, YFSETQ. The CDR3 sequence: CASREGTSGIPTDTQYF. In DNA form, the CDR3 reads TGCGCCAGCAGGGAGGGGACTAGCGGGATTCCCACAGATACGCAGTATTTT.

The chain joins TRBV5-1 to TRBJ2-5; 9 bases map to TRBD2. The CDR3 runs 16 residues. The germline V gene has CDR1 SGHRS and CDR2 YFSETQ. J lost 7 bases, V lost 0 bases, and 10 bases had no gene match. The CDR3 sequence: CASSLARASGVVTQYF. CDR3 sequence (DNA): TGCGCCAGCAGCTTGGCCAGGGCTAGCGGGGTCGTGACCCAGTACTTC.

V and J are TRBV30 and TRBJ1-6; no clear D. The CDR3 consists of 14 residues. Germline CDR1 and CDR2: GTSNPN and SVGIG (reference sequence). Trimming removed 7 bases from V and 0 bases from J, with 10 bases in between. CDR3 sequence (DNA): TGTGCCTACCGGGAGAGCTCCTATAATTCACCCCTCCACTTT. Protein: CAYRESSYNSPLHF.

The V gene is TRBV7-8, the J gene TRBJ2-1; D might be TRBD1 (5 bases). The germline V gene encodes CDR1 SGHVS and CDR2 FQNEAQ. This CDR3 has 14 residues. V was clipped by 6 bases and J by 4 bases, with 13 bases between them. CDR3 loop: CASSSNNRYNEQFF. Written as DNA, the CDR3 is TGTGCCAGCAGTTCCAATAACAGGTACAATGAGCAGTTCTTC.

This clone has only one observation. The chain has TRBV4-3 and TRBJ1-1; D gene uncertain. The V end lost 0 bases, the J end lost 1 base, and 12 bases lay between the germline ends. CDR3 length: 16 amino acids. Germline CDR1 LGHNA, CDR2 YSLEER. CDR3 sequence (DNA): TGCGCCAGCAGCCAAGATATTACGGGATGGAACACTGAAGCTTTCTTT. Translating it yields CASSQDITGWNTEAFF.

The V and J genes are TRBV19 and TRBJ2-1; D could derive from TRBD1 or TRBD2 (6 bases each). The CDR3 totals 19 residues. V shed 6 bases and J shed 6 bases, with 30 bases lying between them. Per the germline V gene, CDR1 is LNHDA and CDR2 is SQIVND (reference sequence). The CDR3 loop is CASSTSRSQGQGGLNEQFF. CDR3 bases: TGTGCCAGTAGCACATCCCGCTCACAGGGTCAGGGAGGACTCAATGAGCAGTTCTTC.

The chain uses TRBV7-9 and TRBJ2-3; a possible D gene is TRBD1 (5 bases). Between the trimmed V and J ends, which lost 2 bases and 6 bases, there was a span of 15 bases. The CDR3 has 15 residues. Germline V gene sequence: CDR1 SEHNR, CDR2 FQNEAQ (reference sequence). As DNA, the CDR3 is TGTGCCAGCAGCTTAATGGGGCAGGAGCTGGATACGCAGTATTTT. As protein: CASSLMGQELDTQYF.

This clone was detected a few times. The rearrangement joins TRBV14 to TRBJ1-1; 7 positions agree with TRBD1. The germline V gene has CDR1 SGHDN and CDR2 FVKESK. V was clipped by 6 bases and J by 0 bases; unmatched bases: 10. The CDR3 spans 16 residues. The DNA of the CDR3 is TGTGCCAGCAGTTCAAGACAGGGAATAATGAACACTGAAGCTTTCTTT. Its protein product is CASSSRQGIMNTEAFF.

The chain combines TRBV4-2 with TRBJ1-2; TRBD1 matches at 8 bases. Germline CDR1 LGHNA, CDR2 YNFKEQ. Losses at the gene ends were 4 bases for V and 4 bases for J; bases not matched to a gene: 14. CDR3 size: 17 residues. CDR3 amino acids: CASSLASRTGQGYGYTF. The CDR3 coding sequence is TGTGCCAGCAGCCTCGCATCGAGGACAGGGCAAGGCTATGGCTACACCTTC.

The V gene is TRBV28, the J gene TRBJ1-4; TRBD1 might be the D (5 bases). The CDR3 extends over 13 amino acids. Germline V lookup: CDR1 MDHEN, CDR2 SYDVKM. The V and J ends lost 5 bases and 8 bases respectively, with 12 bases between them. In DNA, the CDR3 is TGTGCCAGCAGTGTAACGGGGGAGGAAAAACTGTTTTTT. Its translation: CASSVTGEEKLFF.

V is TRBV19 and J is TRBJ2-2; possibly TRBD1 or TRBD2 for D (5 bases each). The CDR3 is 14 residues long. Germline CDR1 LNHDA, CDR2 SQIVND (reference sequence). V lost 7 bases to trimming and J lost 4 bases, with 13 bases between them. In DNA, the CDR3 is TGTGCCAGTACGGGGACGGGCCCCACCGGGGAGCTGTTTTTT. Amino acid sequence: CASTGTGPTGELFF.

This chain uses TRBV5-1 with TRBJ1-1, with 9 bases aligning to TRBD1. The CDR3 consists of 16 residues. Per the germline V gene, CDR1 is SGHRS and CDR2 is YFSETQ. Trimming cost V 2 bases and J 3 bases; bases outside gene matches: 8. The CDR3 loop is CASSFSAGTGYTEAFF. The CDR3 DNA follows: TGCGCCAGCAGCTTCTCAGCAGGGACAGGGTACACTGAAGCTTTCTTT.

The chain couples TRBV27 to TRBJ2-7, with D possibly matching TRBD1 (5 bases). Germline V lookup: CDR1 MNHEY, CDR2 SMNVEV (reference sequence). The CDR3 contains 16 residues. Trimming left V 6 bases short and J 1 base short, with 19 bases between. Written as DNA, the CDR3 is TGTGCCAGCAGCCCTCTATATTGGGGCAGATCCTACGAGCAGTACTTC. It specifies CASSPLYWGRSYEQYF.

V is TRBV11-2 and J is TRBJ2-5, with TRBD1 matching 7 bases. CDR1 and CDR2 from the germline V gene are SGHAT and FQNNGV. The CDR3 is 13 residues long. Unmatched junction bases numbered 3, after V lost 3 bases and J lost 5 bases. The CDR3 DNA is TGTGCCAGCAGCTTTGACAGGGACGAGACCCAGTACTTC. This codes for CASSFDRDETQYF.

The chain couples TRBV13 to TRBJ2-5; 12 bases map to TRBD2. The CDR3 length is 16 residues. Per germline, CDR1 PRHDT and CDR2 FYEKMQ (reference sequence). Trimming at V came to 5 bases and at J to 7 bases, leaving 11 bases not matched to a gene. The CDR3 bases are TGTGCCAGCAGCCCTGGACTAGCGGGGCCCTGGGGGACCCAGTACTTC. Translating gives CASSPGLAGPWGTQYF. Full variable domain (rest looked up from reference TRBV13 and TRBJ2-5): AAGVIQSPRHLIKEKRETATLKCYPIPRHDTVYWYQQGPGQDPQFLISFYEKMQSDKGSIPDRFSAQQFSDYHSELNMSSLELGDSALYFCASSPGLAGPWGTQYFGPGTRLLVL.

This chain joins TRBV18 and TRBJ2-2; the D is unclear. This CDR3 is 16 amino acids long. V gave up 6 bases and J gave up 1 base, with 15 bases separating them. Germline V gives CDR1 KGHSH, CDR2 LQKENI. Here the CDR3 reads CASSPRPNQNTGELFF. The CDR3 DNA is TGTGCCAGCTCTCCCAGACCAAATCAGAACACCGGGGAGCTGTTTTTT.

The chain couples TRBV6-5 to TRBJ1-1, with D perhaps TRBD1 (6 bases). CDR3 length: 13 residues. CDR1 and CDR2 from the germline V gene are MNHEY and SVGAGI. With 6 bases removed from V and 4 bases from J, the gap between germline ends came to 12 bases. The CDR3 reads CASSHTGTTEAFF. The DNA of the CDR3 is TGTGCCAGCAGCCACACAGGGACCACTGAAGCTTTCTTT.

This clone was detected only once. The rearrangement uses TRBV30 and TRBJ2-1; 13 nucleotides agree with TRBD2. The junction had 7 bases not matched to a gene; V was cut back by 3 bases and J by 5 bases. This CDR3 contains 16 residues. Germline loops: CDR1 GTSNPN, CDR2 SVGIG (reference sequence). The CDR3 DNA follows: TGTGCCTGGAGACGGACTAGCGGGAGTATCAACAATGAGCAGTTCTTC. It encodes CAWRRTSGSINNEQFF. Drawing the rest from reference TRBV30 and TRBJ2-1, the complete variable domain is SQTIHQWPATLVQPVGSPLSLECTVEGTSNPNLYWYRQAAGRGLQLLFYSVGIGQISSEVPQNLSASRPQDRQFILSSKKLLLSDSGFYLCAWRRTSGSINNEQFFGPGTRLTVL.

V gene TRBV9 combines with J gene TRBJ1-6; no firm D call. The V end lost 0 bases, the J end lost 2 bases, and 9 bases lay between the germline ends. Looked up from germline, CDR1 is SGDLS and CDR2 is YYNGEE. The CDR3 contains 16 residues. CDR3 in amino acids: CASSVAGIPYNSPLHF. The CDR3 coding sequence is TGTGCCAGCAGCGTAGCGGGTATCCCCTATAATTCACCCCTCCACTTT. Based on the CDR3 plus reference TRBV9 and TRBJ1-6, the full variable domain is DSGVTQTPKHLITATGQRVTLRCSPRSGDLSVYWYQQSLDQGLQFLIQYYNGEERAKGNILERFSAQQFPDLHSELNLSSLELGDSALYFCASSVAGIPYNSPLHFGNGTRLTVT.

The chain has TRBV29-1 and TRBJ1-5; 7 bases agree with TRBD1. V was pared by 4 bases and J by 5 bases, with 2 bases of the junction left unmatched. This CDR3 contains 12 residues. Per the germline V gene, CDR1 is SQVTM and CDR2 is ANQGSEA. In nucleotides, the CDR3 is TGCAGCGTTGGGGACAGCCATCAGCCCCAGCATTTT. It is translated as CSVGDSHQPQHF.

The chain is built from TRBV19 and TRBJ2-1; D perhaps matches TRBD1 (6 bases). The V end lost 4 bases, the J end lost 7 bases, and 17 bases lay between the germline ends. The CDR3 is 15 residues long. Looked up from germline, CDR1 is LNHDA and CDR2 is SQIVND (reference sequence). The CDR3 DNA is TGTGCCAGTAGTAGAGGGGAACAGGGCCGGAATGAGCAGTTCTTC. This encodes CASSRGEQGRNEQFF.

The V call is TRBV18, the J call TRBJ1-1; 9 bases align to TRBD1. The CDR3 is 15 amino acids. Germline CDR1 and CDR2: KGHSH and LQKENI. Trimming took 3 bases from V and 7 from J; bases not matched to a gene: 9. The CDR3 nucleotides are TGTGCCAGCTCACCGGGGACAGGGTTAATATTTGAAGCTTTCTTT. Amino acids: CASSPGTGLIFEAFF.

The chain joins TRBV30 to TRBJ2-4; 12 nucleotides line up with TRBD2. The CDR3 covers 17 residues. Germline V gene sequence: CDR1 GTSNPN, CDR2 SVGIG (reference sequence). After removal of 0 bases from V and 8 bases from J, the junction contained 11 bases not matched to a gene. The CDR3 reads CAWSVPVWTSGTDIQYF. As DNA, the CDR3 is TGTGCCTGGAGTGTACCGGTCTGGACTAGCGGGACGGACATTCAGTACTTC.

The chain links TRBV19 to TRBJ2-3; 7 bases line up with TRBD2. The V gene's germline CDR1 is LNHDA and CDR2 SQIVND (reference sequence). With V trimmed by 3 bases and J by 1 base, 7 bases remained unmatched. This CDR3 has 16 amino acids. The CDR3 DNA is TGTGCCAGTAGTATCGGGGGGACGACTGGCACAGATACGCAGTATTTT. Protein sequence: CASSIGGTTGTDTQYF.

This chain connects TRBV7-2 to TRBJ2-5, with TRBD1 identical over 7 bases. The CDR3 spans 13 residues. CDR1 is SGHTA, CDR2 FQGNSA, per germline. The trim removed 6 bases at V and 5 bases at J, leaving 6 bases unmatched. The CDR3: CASRQGSLETQYF. Written as DNA, the CDR3 is TGTGCCAGCAGACAGGGGTCTTTGGAGACCCAGTACTTC.

The CDR3 here is CASSERQNSEGEELFF. The CDR3 DNA follows: TGTGCCAGCAGTGAACGACAGAACTCGGAGGGCGAGGAGCTGTTTTTT. The V call is TRBV2, the J call TRBJ2-2, with a tentative D call TRBD2 (6 bases). This CDR3 has 16 amino acids. Trimming removed 2 bases at V and 10 bases at J, with 20 bases between. Germline lookup yields CDR1 SNHLY and CDR2 FYNNEI.